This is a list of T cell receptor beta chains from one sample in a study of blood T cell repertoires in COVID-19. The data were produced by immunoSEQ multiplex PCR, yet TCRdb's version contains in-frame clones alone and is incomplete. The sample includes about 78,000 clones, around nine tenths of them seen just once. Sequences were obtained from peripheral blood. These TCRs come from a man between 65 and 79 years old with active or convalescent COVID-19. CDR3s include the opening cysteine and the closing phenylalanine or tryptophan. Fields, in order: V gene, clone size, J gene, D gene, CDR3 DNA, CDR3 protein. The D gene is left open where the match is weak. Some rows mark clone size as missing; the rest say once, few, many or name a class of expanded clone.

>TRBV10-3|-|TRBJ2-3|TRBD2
TGTGCCATCAGTGAGTCGCTCGCGGGGGGGCTCAGAGATACGCAGTATTTT
CAISESLAGGLRDTQYF
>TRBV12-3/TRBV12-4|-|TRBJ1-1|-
TGTGCCAGCAGTTTTCCCGGGAGAGAAGCTTTCTTT
CASSFPGREAFF
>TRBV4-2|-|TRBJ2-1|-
TGTGCCAGCAGCCAAGTACATGGCTCCTACAATGAGCAGTTCTTC
CASSQVHGSYNEQFF
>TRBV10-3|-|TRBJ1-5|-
TGTGCCATCAGCCCCGGGACACGGTCTGGAAATCAGCCCCAGCATTTT
CAISPGTRSGNQPQHF
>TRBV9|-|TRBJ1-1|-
TGTGCCAGCAGCGTAGCGCCTCGGGGTGGTGAAGCTTTCTTT
CASSVAPRGGEAFF
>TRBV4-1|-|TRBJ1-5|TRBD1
TGCGCCAGCAGCCTTAACAGGGGCGAGGGCAATCAGCCCCAGCATTTT
CASSLNRGEGNQPQHF
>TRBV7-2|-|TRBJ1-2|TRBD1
TGTGCCAGCAGCTTAGGGAGAAGGGACAGGGAATATGGCTACACCTTC
CASSLGRRDREYGYTF
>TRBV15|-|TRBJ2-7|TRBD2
TGTGCCACCAGCAAAGGGGGTAGCGGGAGAGATTACGAGCAGTACTTC
CATSKGGSGRDYEQYF
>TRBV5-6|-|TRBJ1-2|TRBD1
TGTGCCAGCAGCTTACAGGGGGGAGGTGGCTACACCTTC
CASSLQGGGGYTF
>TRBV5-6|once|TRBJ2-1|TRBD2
TGTGCCAGCAGCTTGGTGGCCCTAGCGGGAGATGAGCAGTTCTTC
CASSLVALAGDEQFF
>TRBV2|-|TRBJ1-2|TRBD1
TGTGCCAGCAGAACCGGGACAGACAACTATGGCTACACCTTC
CASRTGTDNYGYTF
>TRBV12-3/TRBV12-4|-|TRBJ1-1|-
TGTGCCAGCAGCCCCTTCAGGGCGGCTGAAGCTTTCTTT
CASSPFRAAEAFF
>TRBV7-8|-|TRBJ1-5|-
TGTGCCAGCAGCTTCGGGGGGAATCAGCCCCAGCATTTT
CASSFGGNQPQHF
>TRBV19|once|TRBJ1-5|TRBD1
TGTGCCAGTAGCCAAAGGGACAGGGGCAATCAGCCCCAGCATTTT
CASSQRDRGNQPQHF
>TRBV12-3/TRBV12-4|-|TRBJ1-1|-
TGTGCCAGCATCCTAGACTTTGTTCCTTTCTTT
CASILDFVPFF
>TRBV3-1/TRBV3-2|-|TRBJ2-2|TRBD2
TGTGCCAGCAGCCGGCGTGGAGCGGGGGGGGCCCGGGAGGGCACCGGGGAGCTGTTTTTT
CASSRRGAGGAREGTGELFF
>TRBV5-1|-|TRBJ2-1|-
TGCGCCAGCAGCTTGGTTGTAGGGGTAAACAATGAGCAGTTCTTC
CASSLVVGVNNEQFF
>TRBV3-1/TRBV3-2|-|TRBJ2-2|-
TGTGCCAGCAGCCAAGATCGAACTTTTTCGGACACCGGGGAGCTGTTTTTT
CASSQDRTFSDTGELFF
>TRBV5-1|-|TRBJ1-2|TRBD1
TGCGCCAGCAGCTCCCCGGGACAGGGGCTTCCCTATGGCTACACCTTC
CASSSPGQGLPYGYTF
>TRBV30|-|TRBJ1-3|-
TGTGCCTGGAGTACCACTACCTCTGGAAACACCATATATTTT
CAWSTTTSGNTIYF
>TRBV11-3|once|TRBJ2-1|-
TGTGCCAGCAGCTTAGCAGGGGCGTCCTACAATGAGCAGTTCTTC
CASSLAGASYNEQFF
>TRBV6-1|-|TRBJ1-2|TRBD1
TGTGCCAGCAGTGACCTGCAGGGACAGAATGGCTACACCTTC
CASSDLQGQNGYTF
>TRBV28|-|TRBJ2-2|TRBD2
TGTGCCAGCAGTTTTCCGATAGCGGGAGTTGGAACCGGGGAGCTGTTTTTT
CASSFPIAGVGTGELFF
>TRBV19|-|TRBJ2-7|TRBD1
TGTGCCAGTAGCCCCGGGACAGGGTCCGAGCAGTACTTC
CASSPGTGSEQYF